A selection of T cell receptor beta chains follows, all from one sample in a study of blood T cell repertoires in COVID-19. Libraries were prepared by immunoSEQ multiplex PCR; TCRdb keeps only in-frame clonotypes and omits some of them. The sample contains 150,000 to 180,000 clones, under 90% of which appear only once. The specimen sequenced was peripheral blood. These receptors were obtained from a man between 60 and 75 years old with acute or convalescent COVID-19. Each CDR3 is given with its conserved first and last residue. Fields, in order: V gene, J gene, D gene, clone size, CDR3 DNA, CDR3 protein. D genes are given only for firm matches. The size entry is marked missing in some rows and otherwise reads once, few, many or a size class.

V: TRBV9
J: TRBJ2-3
D: TRBD2
size: .
DNA: TGTGCCAGCAGCGTAGGAATAGCGGGGGGGGCCTCCCTTAGCACAGATACGCAGTATTTT
CDR3: CASSVGIAGGASLSTDTQYF

V: TRBV5-1
J: TRBJ2-1
D: .
size: .
DNA: TGCGCCAGCAGCCTAGGAGAGAGAGGTGAGCAGTTCTTC
CDR3: CASSLGERGEQFF

V: TRBV20-1
J: TRBJ1-1
D: .
size: .
DNA: TGCAGTGCTAGTGGGGGTCCACAGGGTGAAGCTTTCTTT
CDR3: CSASGGPQGEAFF

V: TRBV5-5
J: TRBJ2-3
D: .
size: once
DNA: TGTGCCAGCAGCTTGGCTGGCCCGGGGGGCGCGGAAGATACGCAGTATTTT
CDR3: CASSLAGPGGAEDTQYF

V: TRBV28
J: TRBJ1-2
D: .
size: .
DNA: TGTGCCAGCAGAAGGACAGCCTCCTATGGCTACACCTTC
CDR3: CASRRTASYGYTF

V: TRBV29-1
J: TRBJ1-2
D: .
size: .
DNA: TGCAGCATCTGGGGCGGGGACGGCTACACCTTC
CDR3: CSIWGGDGYTF

V: TRBV9
J: TRBJ1-4
D: .
size: .
DNA: TGTGCCAGCAGCGCTCAGGGGTTGGCTAATGAAAAACTGTTTTTT
CDR3: CASSAQGLANEKLFF

V: TRBV21-1
J: TRBJ2-5
D: .
size: .
DNA: TGTGCCAGCAGCAAAGACGGGTGGGAGGGCCCTCAAGAGACCCAGTACTTC
CDR3: CASSKDGWEGPQETQYF

V: TRBV6-5
J: TRBJ2-3
D: TRBD2
size: .
DNA: TGTGCCAGCAGGCCTAGCGGGAGATCGGATACGCAGTATTTT
CDR3: CASRPSGRSDTQYF

V: TRBV30
J: TRBJ1-1
D: .
size: .
DNA: TGTGCCGGGGGGCGAAACACTGAAGCTTTCTTT
CDR3: CAGGRNTEAFF

V: TRBV5-4
J: TRBJ2-5
D: TRBD1
size: once
DNA: TGTGCCAGCAGCTTGGGCGGACAGGCCCGTCAAGAGACCCAGTACTTC
CDR3: CASSLGGQARQETQYF

V: TRBV28
J: TRBJ2-5
D: TRBD1
size: .
DNA: TGTGCCAGCAGACCCAATGGGTTTCGGGACAGGGGGCGGGGGCAAGAGACCCAGTACTTC
CDR3: CASRPNGFRDRGRGQETQYF

V: TRBV27
J: TRBJ2-5
D: TRBD1
size: .
DNA: TGTGCCAGCAGGAGGACAGGGGGCGCAGAGACCCAGTACTTC
CDR3: CASRRTGGAETQYF

V: TRBV12-3/TRBV12-4
J: TRBJ1-5
D: .
size: .
DNA: TGTGCCAGCAGCGGGGGGGGAGGACAGCCCCAGCATTTT
CDR3: CASSGGGGQPQHF

V: TRBV2
J: TRBJ2-1
D: TRBD2
size: few
DNA: TGTGCCAGCAGTGATCGGAAAGAGGGACTAGCGGGGGTCAATGAGCAGTTCTTC
CDR3: CASSDRKEGLAGVNEQFF

V: TRBV9
J: TRBJ2-7
D: .
size: .
DNA: TGTGCCAGCAGCGTAGGGGCAGTGAGCTCCTACGAGCAGTACTTC
CDR3: CASSVGAVSSYEQYF

V: TRBV15
J: TRBJ2-1
D: .
size: .
DNA: TGTGCCACCAGCGGAACCCTAGGGCTAGCTGAAAATGAGCAGTTCTTC
CDR3: CATSGTLGLAENEQFF

V: TRBV18
J: TRBJ2-7
D: .
size: .
DNA: TGTGCCAGCTCACCCGGGACTATCGGGACAGGAGAGTACTTC
CDR3: CASSPGTIGTGEYF